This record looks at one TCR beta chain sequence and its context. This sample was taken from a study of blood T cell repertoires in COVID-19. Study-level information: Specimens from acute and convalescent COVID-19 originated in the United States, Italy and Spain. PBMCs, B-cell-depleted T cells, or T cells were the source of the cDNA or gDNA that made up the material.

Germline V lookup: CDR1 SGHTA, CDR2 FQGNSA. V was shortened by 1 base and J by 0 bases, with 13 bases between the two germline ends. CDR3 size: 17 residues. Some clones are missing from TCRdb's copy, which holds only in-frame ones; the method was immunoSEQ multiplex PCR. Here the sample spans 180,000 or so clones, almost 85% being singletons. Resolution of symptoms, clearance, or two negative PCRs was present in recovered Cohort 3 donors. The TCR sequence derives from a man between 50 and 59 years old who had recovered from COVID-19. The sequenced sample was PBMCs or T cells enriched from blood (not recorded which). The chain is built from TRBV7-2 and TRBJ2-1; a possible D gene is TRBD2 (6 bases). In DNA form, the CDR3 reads TGTGCCAGCAGCTTAGATGCGGGATTTAGCTCCTACAATGAGCAGTTCTTC. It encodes CASSLDAGFSSYNEQFF.